What follows are 10 T cell receptor beta chains derived from one specimen sequenced in a study of cytomegalovirus exposure and HLA in healthy donors. The assay was immunoSEQ multiplex PCR, and TCRdb's table has in-frame clones only and misses some. The sample holds roughly 70,000 clones; 85% to 90% are singletons and the top ten take about 3.8%. The sample was PBMCs. The receptors derive from a woman under 30 in good health and CMV-seropositive.

V and J are TRBV9 and TRBJ1-3; weak D call: TRBD1 (5 bases). CDR1 and CDR2 (germline): SGDLS, YYNGEE. V was pared by 0 bases and J by 4 bases, with 14 bases between. There are 16 residues in the CDR3. CDR3: CASSVGPRVRGNTIYF. The CDR3 coding sequence is TGTGCCAGCAGCGTAGGTCCCAGGGTCCGAGGAAACACCATATATTTT.

The gene calls are TRBV11-2 and TRBJ1-4; 7 nucleotides line up with TRBD1. The CDR3 has 17 residues. CDR1 is SGHAT, CDR2 FQNNGV, per germline. V gave up 1 base and J gave up 5 bases; unmatched junction bases: 10. The CDR3 loop reads CASSLGSRTGANEKLFF. CDR3 nucleotide sequence: TGTGCCAGCAGCTTAGGTAGCAGGACAGGTGCCAATGAAAAACTGTTTTTT.

The chain is built from TRBV29-1 and TRBJ2-7; 8 bases are a match to TRBD1. CDR1 SQVTM and CDR2 ANQGSEA come from the germline V gene. This CDR3 is built from 14 residues. V shed 6 bases and J 3 bases; nucleotides not matched to a gene: 10. The CDR3: CSVTGTGRLYEQYF. For the CDR3, the DNA is TGCAGCGTAACCGGGACAGGCCGACTCTACGAGCAGTACTTC.

The V gene is TRBV15, the J gene TRBJ2-2; D perhaps matches TRBD1 (5 bases). Germline V gives CDR1 LNHNV, CDR2 YYDKDF (reference sequence). V gave up 0 bases and J gave up 1 base, with 12 bases separating them. The CDR3 covers 17 residues. The CDR3 nucleotides are TGTGCCACCAGCAGAGATGGGCAGGGTAGGAACACCGGGGAGCTGTTTTTT. Its protein is CATSRDGQGRNTGELFF.

The rearrangement joins TRBV5-8 to TRBJ2-3; the D is unclear. Per germline, CDR1 SGHTS and CDR2 YDEGEE. The CDR3 is made up of 13 amino acids. The V end lost 7 bases, the J end lost 2 bases, and 11 bases lay between the germline ends. CDR3 region: CASHRTHTDTQYF. For the CDR3, the DNA is TGTGCCAGCCACAGAACCCACACAGATACGCAGTATTTT.

The chain carries TRBV6-1 and TRBJ2-7, with 8 bases that match TRBD2. The CDR3 runs to 15 residues. V dropped 4 bases and J dropped 3; count of bases not matched to a gene: 8. The germline CDR1 and CDR2 sequences are MNHNS and SASEGT. CDR3 nucleotide sequence: TGTGCCAGCAGTGTTCAAGCGGGAGTTTTCTACGAGCAGTACTTC. Protein product: CASSVQAGVFYEQYF.

This chain connects TRBV4-1 to TRBJ2-3; 8 bases fit TRBD2. There are 16 residues in the CDR3. V trimming: 5 bases; J trimming: 3 bases; junction bases outside the gene matches: 10. CDR1 and CDR2 from the germline V gene are MGHRA and YSYEKL. The CDR3 region has the DNA TGCGCCAGCAGCTCGAGAGCGGGAGTGGCGACAGATACGCAGTATTTT. Translated: CASSSRAGVATDTQYF.

The rearrangement joins TRBV27 to TRBJ2-3, with 13 bases matching TRBD2. CDR1 is MNHEY and CDR2 is SMNVEV in the germline V gene (reference sequence). This CDR3 has 15 residues. Trimming took 6 bases from V and 2 from J; bases not matched to a gene: 2. In DNA, the CDR3 is TGTGCCAGCAGCGGACTAGCGGGAGCCACAGATACGCAGTATTTT. Translated: CASSGLAGATDTQYF.

V usage is TRBV6-4 and J usage is TRBJ2-6; D is unclear. Trimming cost V 0 bases and J 4 bases, with 7 bases left between them. CDR1 MRHNA and CDR2 SNTAGT come from the germline V gene. The CDR3 extends over 15 amino acids. The CDR3 coding sequence is TGTGCCAGCAGTGACTCATCCTTAGGGGCCAACGTCCTGACTTTC. The encoded protein is CASSDSSLGANVLTF.

J is TRBJ2-7 and V is TRBV6-5; 7 nucleotides line up with TRBD2. V trimming: 1 base; J trimming: 2 bases; junction bases outside the gene matches: 5. Germline-derived CDR1 and CDR2 are MNHEY and SVGAGI. CDR3 length: 15 amino acids. CDR3 residues: CASSYFGGGTYEQYF. In DNA, the CDR3 is TGTGCCAGCAGTTACTTTGGGGGGGGGACCTACGAGCAGTACTTC.